The 23 T cell receptor beta chains listed next were all sequenced from one sample in a study of CD8 T cells in Susac syndrome (dated by TCRdb to the late 2010s). Libraries were built with the immunoSEQ multiplex PCR assay. RNA was extracted using the RNeasy kit, and about 0.5 to 1 ug of the RNA was reverse transcribed with random hexamers. TCRdb took the public reads, trimmed them with fastp at Q25, ran MiXCR for clone calling and kept in-frame beta chains. Every entry covers one CDR3 protein and lists the most common genes and DNA from its rows. The table for this sample lists fewer than 350,000 distinct CDR3 sequences; about 91% of them were counted only once. The leading ten clones occupy around 0.2% of the sample. Input material: CD8+ T cells from PBMCs. The receptors originated from a human donor with multiple sclerosis.

This chain joins TRBV15 and TRBJ1-5, with a weak D call TRBD1 (5 bases). CDR1 LNHNV and CDR2 YYDKDF come from the germline V gene (reference sequence). V shed 5 bases and J shed 9 bases, with 11 bases lying between them. This CDR3 has 12 amino acids. Here the CDR3 DNA reads TGTGCCACCAGCCCGGGGGGAACGCCCCAGCATTTT. The encoded protein is CATSPGGTPQHF.

The rearrangement joins TRBV4-3 to TRBJ2-3; D gene ambiguous. The CDR3 is made up of 14 amino acids. V was pared by 4 bases and J by 4 bases, with 12 bases between. CDR1 and CDR2 from the germline V gene are LGHNA and YSLEER. The CDR3 region has the DNA TGCGCCAGCAGCCTAGAGAACAAGCCAGATACGCAGTATTTT. Amino acid sequence: CASSLENKPDTQYF.

The J gene is TRBJ2-1, the V gene TRBV14; maybe TRBD1 (6 bases). The CDR3 spans 17 residues. The germline gives CDR1 SGHDN, CDR2 FVKESK. V was clipped by 9 bases and J by 4 bases, with 25 bases between them. The CDR3 region is CASHLLWDTSPYNEQFF. The CDR3 nucleotides are TGTGCCAGTCATCTCTTATGGGACACTTCACCATACAATGAGCAGTTCTTC.

The J gene is TRBJ1-2, the V gene TRBV6-5, with a possible D match to TRBD1 (5 bases). The ends were cut back, 2 bases at V and 4 bases at J, with 11 bases in the middle. The CDR3 loop spans 14 amino acids. Germline loops: CDR1 MNHEY, CDR2 SVGAGI. The CDR3 protein is CASSYGGSPYGYTF. The CDR3 DNA reads as TGTGCCAGCAGTTACGGGGGGTCTCCCTATGGCTACACCTTC.

This rearrangement joins TRBV3-1 to TRBJ2-2, with D perhaps given as TRBD1 or TRBD2 (5 bases each). The germline gives CDR1 LGHDT, CDR2 YNNKEL (reference sequence). The length of the CDR3 is 17 residues. The V end was cut by 1 base, the J end by 0 bases, with 12 bases between. The CDR3 protein is CASSQVWDPANTGELFF. The CDR3 DNA follows: TGTGCCAGCAGCCAAGTATGGGACCCGGCGAACACCGGGGAGCTGTTTTTT. Drawing the rest from reference TRBV3-1 and TRBJ2-2, the complete variable domain is DTAVSQTPKYLVTQMGNDKSIKCEQNLGHDTMYWYKQDSKKFLKIMFSYNNKELIINETVPNRFSPKSPDKAHLNLHINSLELGDSAVYFCASSQVWDPANTGELFFGEGSRLTVL.

This rearrangement joins TRBV7-9 to TRBJ2-4; D may be TRBD2 (5 bases). This CDR3 spans 14 amino acids. The V gene's germline CDR1 is SEHNR and CDR2 FQNEAQ (reference sequence). V was trimmed by 1 base and J by 7 bases, leaving 11 bases between them. CDR3 coding DNA: TGTGCCAGCAGCTTAGGGCCGGGGATCAACATTCAGTACTTC. It specifies CASSLGPGINIQYF.

Regarding this clonotype: Relative to the germline gene, one junction end is altered; a read error may explain this. The rearrangement uses TRBV2 and TRBJ2-5; tentatively, D is TRBD2 (5 bases). The germline gives CDR1 SNHLY, CDR2 FYNNEI. The CDR3 sequence is 14 residues long. CDR3 bases: TGTGCCAGCAGTGAAGCGTTTACTAGAGAGGCCCAGTACTTC. This codes for CASSEAFTREAQYF. The whole variable domain, filled in from reference TRBV2 and TRBJ2-5, reads EPEVTQTPSHQVTQMGQEVILRCVPISNHLYFYWYRQILGQKVEFLVSFYNNEISEKSEIFDDQFSVERPDGSNFTLKIRSTKLEDSAMYFCASSEAFTREAQYFGPGTRLLVL.

V usage is TRBV9 and J usage is TRBJ1-1; the match to TRBD1 covers 9 bases. CDR3 length equals 13 residues. Germline lookup yields CDR1 SGDLS and CDR2 YYNGEE. The V segment lost 7 bases and the J segment 4 bases; nucleotides outside the gene matches: 5. The CDR3 coding sequence is TGTGCCAGCGGGACAGGGATCGGCACTGAAGCTTTCTTT. Encoded protein: CASGTGIGTEAFF.

This chain joins TRBV9 and TRBJ2-1; D is undetermined. The germline gives CDR1 SGDLS, CDR2 YYNGEE. This CDR3 spans 12 amino acids. V was shortened by 3 bases and J by 7 bases, with 8 bases between the two germline ends. The CDR3 here is CASSGIGNEQFF. CDR3 sequence (DNA): TGTGCCAGCAGCGGCATTGGGAATGAGCAGTTCTTC.

This clonotype has only one observation. The chain couples TRBV20-1 to TRBJ1-5, with D uncertain. Trimming left V 5 bases short and J 6 bases short, with 20 bases between. Germline-derived CDR1 and CDR2 are DFQATT and SNEGSKA (reference sequence). This CDR3 is built from 15 residues. CDR3 sequence (DNA): TGCAGTGCTTCCCCACTCAGACCTGGTAGTCAGCCCCAGCATTTT. Its protein is CSASPLRPGSQPQHF.

The chain recombines TRBV30 with TRBJ2-1, with 10 bases identical to TRBD2. The CDR3 contains 18 residues. V was clipped by 3 bases and J by 3 bases; unmatched bases: 14. Germline-derived CDR1 and CDR2 are GTSNPN and SVGIG (reference sequence). The CDR3 reads CAWSASLTAGGNYNEQFF. The CDR3 DNA follows: TGTGCCTGGAGCGCCTCTCTGACAGCGGGGGGGAACTACAATGAGCAGTTCTTC.

This sequence joins TRBV12-3 or TRBV12-4 and TRBJ2-1, with TRBD1 matching over 9 bases. V dropped 6 bases and J dropped 3; count of bases not matched to a gene: 6. This CDR3 has 15 amino acids. CDR3 amino acids: CASRSPGQGYNEQFF. CDR3 bases: TGTGCCAGCAGATCCCCGGGACAGGGCTACAATGAGCAGTTCTTC.

This chain links TRBV7-6 with TRBJ2-7; 10 nucleotides align to TRBD1. The CDR3 has 15 residues. The trim removed 1 base at V and 3 bases at J, leaving 3 bases unmatched. Germline CDR1 reads SGHVS; CDR2 reads FNYEAQ. CDR3 region: CASSLGTGGFYEQYF. The CDR3 nucleotides are TGTGCCAGCAGCTTAGGGACAGGGGGTTTCTACGAGCAGTACTTC.

The V gene is TRBV19, the J gene TRBJ2-1; D not resolved. This CDR3 contains 11 residues. The ends were cut back, 7 bases at V and 8 bases at J, with 9 bases in the middle. Germline-derived CDR1 and CDR2 are LNHDA and SQIVND (reference sequence). The CDR3 reads CASMVGYEQFF. The CDR3 DNA reads TGTGCCAGTATGGTGGGGTATGAGCAGTTCTTC.

As concerns this clonotype: The junction departs from the called germline gene at one end, perhaps through a read error. The V and J genes are TRBV6-2 or TRBV6-3 and TRBJ2-1; D is perhaps TRBD2 (5 bases). The length of the CDR3 is 14 residues. The germline gives CDR1 MNHEY, CDR2 SVGEGT. CDR3 sequence (DNA): TGTGCCAGCAGTTACACGACTACATACAATGCGCAGTTCTTC. As protein: CASSYTTTYNAQFF.

The V call is TRBV18, the J call TRBJ2-4; either TRBD1 or TRBD2 may supply D (5 bases each). CDR3 size: 16 residues. The germline V and J ends were trimmed by 0 bases and 7 bases, with 16 bases remaining between them. Per the germline V gene, CDR1 is KGHSH and CDR2 is LQKENI. CDR3 in amino acids: CASSPPIGRGVNIQYF. In DNA, the CDR3 is TGTGCCAGCTCACCACCCATAGGTAGAGGGGTGAACATTCAGTACTTC.

The V call is TRBV28, the J call TRBJ2-7, with D hard to call. The germline gives CDR1 MDHEN, CDR2 SYDVKM. This CDR3 contains 13 residues. Trimming cost V 8 bases and J 3 bases, with 14 bases left between them. CDR3 nucleotide sequence: TGTGCCAGCTGCCCCCAGCCATACTACGAGCAGTACTTC. Translated, it gives CASCPQPYYEQYF.

This chain links TRBV7-8 with TRBJ2-3; D unclear. CDR1 SGHVS and CDR2 FQNEAQ come from the germline V gene. This CDR3 is built from 13 residues. The ends were cut back, 0 bases at V and 2 bases at J, with 3 bases in the middle. CDR3 in DNA: TGTGCCAGCAGCTTAGCCTACACAGATACGCAGTATTTT. This translates into CASSLAYTDTQYF.

V gene TRBV4-2 combines with J gene TRBJ2-7; 10 bases line up with TRBD2. Losses at the gene ends were 0 bases for V and 3 bases for J; bases not matched to a gene: 2. CDR3 length equals 15 residues. The germline V gene has CDR1 LGHNA and CDR2 YNFKEQ. The CDR3, as DNA: TGTGCCAGCAGCCAAGAGATAGCGGGGGGCTACGAGCAGTACTTC. Its protein product is CASSQEIAGGYEQYF.

The CDR3 bases are TGCGCCAGCAGCCAAGTCATAGGGACTAGCAAAGAGACCCAGTACTTC. Protein sequence: CASSQVIGTSKETQYF. J is TRBJ2-5 and V is TRBV4-3; 9 bases fit TRBD2. V lost 1 base and J lost 3; bases outside the gene matches: 6. Looked up from germline, CDR1 is LGHNA and CDR2 is YSLEER. The CDR3 totals 16 residues.

The J gene is TRBJ1-5, the V gene TRBV2, with 9 bases that match TRBD1. The junction had 4 bases not matched to a gene; V was cut back by 3 bases and J by 4 bases. Germline values: CDR1 SNHLY, CDR2 FYNNEI. This CDR3 has 15 amino acids. CDR3 sequence reads: CASSELGTGNQPQHF. In DNA, the CDR3 is TGTGCCAGCAGTGAGCTAGGGACAGGGAATCAGCCCCAGCATTTT.

The chain is built from TRBV4-3 and TRBJ2-5, with D perhaps matching TRBD2 (6 bases). Per germline, CDR1 LGHNA and CDR2 YSLEER. Between the trimmed V and J ends, which lost 0 bases and 3 bases, there was a span of 14 bases. The CDR3 contains 16 residues. CDR3 DNA: TGCGCCAGCAGCCAAGATTGGGCGGGGACCGAAGAGACCCAGTACTTC. It translates to CASSQDWAGTEETQYF.

The chain carries TRBV30 and TRBJ2-1; the match to TRBD2 covers 8 bases. Per germline, CDR1 GTSNPN and CDR2 SVGIG (reference sequence). The CDR3 is made up of 10 amino acids. V was clipped by 7 bases and J by 10 bases; unmatched bases: 3. The CDR3 bases are TGTGCCTTCCAGCGGGGGGAGCAGTTCTTC. It specifies CAFQRGEQFF.